This paragraph reports one TCR beta chain. The antigen is undetermined. This sample was taken from a study of a mutant IDH1 vaccine in newly diagnosed glioma. Study-level information: Patients got their first vaccination 4-6 weeks after radiotherapy alone, or with temozolomide cycles. Patients were pretreated with radiotherapy, temozolomide, or both, mostly both.

The time point was: week 23, last vaccination. Doses comprised 300 ug of mutant IDH1 20-mer peptide each, plus topical imiquimod. Only in-frame clones appear in the TCRdb table, and some are missing; sequencing was by immunoSEQ multiplex PCR. The sample contains around 55,000 clones, 80% of which appear only once. The specimen was PBMCs, collected from a glioma patient whose treatment included an IDH1 peptide vaccine. This clonotype originated in a man aged 40-49 years with glioma.

The CDR3 DNA reads TGTGCCAGCAGCCTTCCTTTGACTAGCGGGGGGAGCACAGATACGCAGTATTTT. This encodes CASSLPLTSGGSTDTQYF. This chain uses TRBV7-9 with TRBJ2-3, with TRBD2 matching over 13 bases. The ends lost 5 bases at V and 0 bases at J; junction bases unmatched: 8. CDR1 SEHNR and CDR2 FQNEAQ come from the germline V gene (reference sequence). The CDR3 is 18 residues long.